Given below is one T cell receptor beta chain in context. What it recognizes is unknown. The length of the CDR3 is 15 residues. Germline V gene lookup returns CDR1 SEHNR and CDR2 FQNEAQ (reference sequence). Trimming took off 5 bases at V and 2 bases at J, with 13 bases between the two ends. 13 Jbeta primers and 60 Vbeta primers were used for the PCR. Study processing details: An analysis performed later counted 75 million to 80 million unique TCR beta chains (roughly 10 million of them shared). The data were produced by immunoSEQ multiplex PCR, yet TCRdb's version contains in-frame clones alone and is incomplete. Clone size and the V and J calls come from that table; the DNA yielded D and trimming. Its listing shows approximately 120,000 clones. The data belong to a study of cytomegalovirus exposure and HLA in healthy donors. Study conclusions and caveats: The study listed approximately 170 cytomegalovirus-associated TCR beta chains. A link between a missense DCLRE1C variant and TCR beta V- and J-gene trimming emerged from a later analysis. DRB1 showed the most TCR associations and HLA-C the fewest in a later analysis, as rates varied by HLA locus.

This TCR was sampled from a man between 35 and 55 years old in good health and CMV-seronegative. The sample consisted of PBMCs. This chain uses TRBV7-9 with TRBJ1-3; D gene ambiguous. CDR3 sequence: CASSPLKVAGNTIYF. The CDR3 bases are TGTGCCAGCAGCCCACTTAAAGTTGCTGGAAACACCATATATTTT.